This T cell receptor beta chain derives from a study of blood T cell repertoires in COVID-19. Overall study context: Specimens from acute and convalescent COVID-19 originated in the United States, Italy and Spain. T cells, B-cell-depleted T cells, or PBMCs provided the cDNA or gDNA that served as material.

V was cut by 1 base and J by 7 bases, with 8 bases left in between. The CDR3 contains 13 residues. CDR1 and CDR2 (germline): SGHVS, FQNEAQ. Original data processing: Amplification with reference gene primers provided the estimates of nucleated cell counts. Method: immunoSEQ multiplex PCR; TCRdb's copy keeps in-frame clones and lacks some. V and J calls and clone size come straight from that table; D and trimming were deduced from the DNA. The table lists about 170,000 clones, 65% to 85% of them singletons. Cohorts were based on clinical histories the participants reported. The source is a woman aged 45-65 years in a cohort exposed to, infected with or recovered from COVID-19 (not recorded which). The V call is TRBV7-8, the J call TRBJ1-5; D remains ambiguous. The sequencing input was PBMCs or T cells enriched from blood (not recorded which). CDR3 residues: CASSLGVSQPQHF. CDR3 DNA: TGTGCCAGCAGCTTAGGCGTCTCCCAGCCCCAGCATTTT.